Listed below are T cell receptor beta chains from one sample, sequenced in a study of cytomegalovirus exposure and HLA in healthy donors. Only in-frame clones appear in the TCRdb table, and some are missing; sequencing was by immunoSEQ multiplex PCR. The profile shows 130,000 to 150,000 clones, approximately 82% of them singletons. Sequencing was carried out using PBMCs. The receptor source for this set is an older woman in good health and CMV-seropositive. CDR3s leave out the opening cysteine and the closing phenylalanine or tryptophan. Expanded clones are given a class, and other clones once, few, many or no size at all.

j_call: TRBJ1-1
clone_size: few
v_call: TRBV6-5
cdr3_aa: ASSYSRENTEAF

j_call: TRBJ2-2
clone_size: .
v_call: TRBV2
cdr3_aa: ASSEQGGLF

j_call: TRBJ2-1
clone_size: .
v_call: TRBV25-1
cdr3_aa: ASSEYLGRSSYNEQF

j_call: TRBJ1-2
clone_size: .
v_call: TRBV27
cdr3_aa: ASRKTGNYGYT

j_call: TRBJ1-2
clone_size: once
v_call: TRBV2
cdr3_aa: ASSERGQEEGYT

j_call: TRBJ1-3
clone_size: once
v_call: TRBV7-2
cdr3_aa: ASSLVVSSSGNTIY

j_call: TRBJ2-5
clone_size: .
v_call: TRBV4-2
cdr3_aa: ASSQGGGLAGAEETQY

j_call: TRBJ1-4
clone_size: .
v_call: TRBV19
cdr3_aa: ASRTGLGGTNEKLF

j_call: TRBJ2-7
clone_size: .
v_call: TRBV7-3
cdr3_aa: ASSWDRGNEQY

j_call: TRBJ2-7
clone_size: .
v_call: TRBV7-3
cdr3_aa: ASSLTGGSEQY

j_call: TRBJ2-7
clone_size: .
v_call: TRBV30
cdr3_aa: AWSSGGPPYEQY

j_call: TRBJ1-1
clone_size: few
v_call: TRBV9
cdr3_aa: ASSPLQGGTEAF

j_call: TRBJ2-2
clone_size: .
v_call: TRBV9
cdr3_aa: ASSVISGNTGELF

j_call: TRBJ2-3
clone_size: .
v_call: TRBV10-3
cdr3_aa: AGGTSGMDTQY

j_call: TRBJ2-2
clone_size: .
v_call: TRBV27
cdr3_aa: ASSPRDTGELF

j_call: TRBJ1-2
clone_size: .
v_call: TRBV5-1
cdr3_aa: ASSPGTGSGPYGYT

j_call: TRBJ1-5
clone_size: .
v_call: TRBV27
cdr3_aa: ASSLTRGLNQPQH

j_call: TRBJ2-7
clone_size: .
v_call: TRBV11-2
cdr3_aa: ASSFQRVAYEQY

j_call: TRBJ1-2
clone_size: .
v_call: TRBV18
cdr3_aa: ASSPEAPHGYT

j_call: TRBJ1-1
clone_size: few
v_call: TRBV28
cdr3_aa: ASRYPGGGGTEAF

j_call: TRBJ2-7
clone_size: few
v_call: TRBV25-1
cdr3_aa: ASNPGATGSEQY

j_call: TRBJ1-2
clone_size: .
v_call: TRBV30
cdr3_aa: ACLPGTLYGYT

j_call: TRBJ2-3
clone_size: .
v_call: TRBV6-5
cdr3_aa: ASSRTSGSADTQY

j_call: TRBJ2-1
clone_size: .
v_call: TRBV19
cdr3_aa: ASSITSSFYNEQF

j_call: TRBJ2-7
clone_size: once
v_call: TRBV27
cdr3_aa: ASRTRAGGPGEQY

j_call: TRBJ2-1
clone_size: .
v_call: TRBV7-2
cdr3_aa: ASSLSRDSYNERQF

j_call: TRBJ2-2
clone_size: .
v_call: TRBV27
cdr3_aa: ASSLTGGYTGELF

j_call: TRBJ1-4
clone_size: .
v_call: TRBV9
cdr3_aa: ASSVAGGSNEKLF

j_call: TRBJ2-2
clone_size: .
v_call: TRBV28
cdr3_aa: ASSPQDTGELF

j_call: TRBJ2-1
clone_size: .
v_call: TRBV11-3
cdr3_aa: ASSLSGTSGSKQF

j_call: TRBJ1-2
clone_size: .
v_call: TRBV5-4
cdr3_aa: ASSGTGGGYGYT

j_call: TRBJ2-3
clone_size: once
v_call: TRBV7-9
cdr3_aa: ASSFWLAGGPGINTQY

j_call: TRBJ2-7
clone_size: .
v_call: TRBV6-6
cdr3_aa: ASKVPGQSSYEQY

j_call: TRBJ2-5
clone_size: .
v_call: TRBV7-2
cdr3_aa: ASSVHRGRETQY

j_call: TRBJ1-2
clone_size: .
v_call: TRBV7-2
cdr3_aa: ASSLAHGQGGIYGYT

j_call: TRBJ2-3
clone_size: once
v_call: TRBV11-2
cdr3_aa: ASSLVSGGPPADTQY